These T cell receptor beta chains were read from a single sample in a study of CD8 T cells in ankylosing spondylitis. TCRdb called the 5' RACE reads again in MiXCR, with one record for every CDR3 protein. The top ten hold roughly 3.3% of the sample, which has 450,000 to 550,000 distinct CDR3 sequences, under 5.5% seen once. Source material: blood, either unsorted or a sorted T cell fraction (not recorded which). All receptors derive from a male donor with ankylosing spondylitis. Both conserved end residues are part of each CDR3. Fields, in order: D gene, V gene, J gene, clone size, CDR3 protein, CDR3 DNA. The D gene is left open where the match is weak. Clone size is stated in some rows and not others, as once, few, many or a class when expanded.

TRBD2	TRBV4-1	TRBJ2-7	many	CASSGRGREQYF	TGCGCCAGCAGCGGGAGGGGTCGAGAGCAGTACTTC
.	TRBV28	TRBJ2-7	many	CASSLTLGQYYEQYF	TGTGCCAGCAGTTTAACCCTCGGACAGTACTACGAGCAGTACTTC
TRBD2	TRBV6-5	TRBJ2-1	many	CASSSPTSGKSLRNEQFF	TGTGCCAGCAGTTCTCCGACTAGCGGGAAAAGTTTGCGGAATGAGCAGTTCTTC
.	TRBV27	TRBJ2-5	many	CASSFSSEETQYF	TGTGCCAGCAGTTTCTCCTCCGAGGAGACCCAGTACTTC
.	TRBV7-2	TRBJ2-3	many	CASSSGPAPDTQYF	TGTGCCAGCAGCTCTGGACCCGCCCCAGATACGCAGTATTTT
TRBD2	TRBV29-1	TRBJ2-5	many	CSVGTSVGGGETQYF	TGCAGCGTCGGGACTAGCGTCGGAGGGGGGGAGACCCAGTACTTC
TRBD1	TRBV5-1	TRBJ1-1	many	CASSLRGQGSPNTEAFF	TGCGCCAGCAGCTTGAGGGGACAGGGGTCTCCGAACACTGAAGCTTTCTTT
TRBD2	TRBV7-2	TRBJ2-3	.	CASSKWSGKRNTQYF	TGTGCCAGCAGCAAGTGGAGCGGGAAACGGAATACGCAGTATTTT
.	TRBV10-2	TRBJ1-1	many	CASSEHSNTEAFF	TGCGCCAGCAGTGAGCACAGCAACACTGAAGCTTTCTTT
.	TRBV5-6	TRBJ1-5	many	CASSLVGRSGRPQHF	TGTGCCAGCAGCTTAGTGGGGCGCTCTGGGAGGCCCCAGCATTTT
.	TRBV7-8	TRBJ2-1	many	CASSLFGGSRQFF	TGTGCCAGCAGCTTATTCGGGGGCTCACGTCAGTTCTTC
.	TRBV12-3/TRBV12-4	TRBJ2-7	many	CASSNHRDLHSYEQYF	TGTGCCAGCAGTAATCACCGGGACTTGCACTCCTACGAGCAGTACTTC
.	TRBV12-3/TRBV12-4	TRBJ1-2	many	CASSLATWRDNYGYTF	TGTGCCAGCAGTTTAGCGACTTGGAGGGATAACTATGGCTACACCTTC
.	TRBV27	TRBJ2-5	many	CASKGLVRETQYF	TGTGCCAGCAAGGGCCTAGTAAGAGAGACCCAGTACTTC
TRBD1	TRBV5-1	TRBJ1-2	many	CASSLFGQGEALNYGYTF	TGCGCCAGCAGCTTATTCGGACAGGGAGAAGCACTCAACTATGGCTACACCTTC
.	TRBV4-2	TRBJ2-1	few	CASSQEMASEYNEQFF	TGTGCCAGCAGCCAAGAAATGGCTAGCGAGTACAATGAGCAGTTCTTC
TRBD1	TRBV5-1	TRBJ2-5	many	CASRGTAKETQYF	TGCGCCAGCCGTGGGACAGCAAAAGAGACCCAGTACTTC
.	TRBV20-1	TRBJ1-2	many	CSASTGYYNYGYTF	TGCAGTGCTAGTACAGGGTATTATAACTATGGCTACACCTTC
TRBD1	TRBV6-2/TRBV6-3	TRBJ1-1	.	CASRPHGQANTEAFF	TGTGCCAGCAGACCTCATGGACAGGCTAACACTGAAGCTTTCTTT
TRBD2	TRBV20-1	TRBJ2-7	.	CSARSSGTYEQYF	TGCAGTGCTAGATCAAGCGGGACCTACGAGCAGTACTTC
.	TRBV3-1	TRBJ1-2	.	CASSPGEGYTF	TGTGCCAGCAGCCCTGGGGAGGGCTACACCTTC
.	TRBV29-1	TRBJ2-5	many	CSVVDGEETQYF	TGCAGCGTTGTCGACGGGGAAGAGACCCAGTACTTC
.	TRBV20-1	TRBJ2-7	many	CSARDGRLSSYEQYF	TGCAGTGCTAGAGATGGCCGGCTGAGCTCCTACGAGCAGTACTTC
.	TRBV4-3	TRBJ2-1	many	CASSQDQRPEQFF	TGCGCCAGCAGCCAAGACCAGCGCCCGGAGCAGTTCTTC
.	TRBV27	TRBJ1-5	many	CASSLWLGNQPQHF	TGTGCCAGCAGCCTTTGGTTGGGCAATCAGCCCCAGCATTTT
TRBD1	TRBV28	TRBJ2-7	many	CASSPHRGQGSYEQYF	TGTGCCAGCAGTCCTCACAGGGGGCAAGGCTCCTACGAGCAGTACTTC
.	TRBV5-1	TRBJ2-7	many	CASADRAGYEQYF	TGCGCCAGTGCCGACAGGGCGGGATACGAGCAGTACTTC
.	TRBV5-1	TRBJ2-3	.	CASSLASRIDTQYF	TGCGCCAGCAGCTTGGCATCTCGGATAGATACGCAGTATTTT
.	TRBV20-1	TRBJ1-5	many	CSAPTGNQPQHF	TGCAGTGCCCCGACAGGTAATCAGCCCCAGCATTTT
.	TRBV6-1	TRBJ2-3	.	CASSPASLIEDTQYF	TGTGCCAGCAGCCCTGCCTCACTGATAGAAGATACGCAGTATTTT
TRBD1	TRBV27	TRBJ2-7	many	CASRWPGQGNYEQYF	TGTGCCAGCAGGTGGCCGGGACAGGGAAACTACGAGCAGTACTTC
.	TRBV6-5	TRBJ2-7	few	CASSSQGWAQTYEQYF	TGTGCCAGCAGTTCCCAGGGCTGGGCCCAAACCTACGAGCAGTACTTC
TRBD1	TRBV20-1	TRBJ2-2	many	CSARAYRGPNTGELFF	TGCAGTGCTAGAGCCTACAGGGGGCCGAACACCGGGGAGCTGTTTTTT
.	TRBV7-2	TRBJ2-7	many	CASSLGGGVYEQYF	TGTGCCAGCAGCTTAGGTGGGGGAGTCTACGAGCAGTACTTC
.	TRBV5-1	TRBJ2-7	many	CASSWITSSYEQYF	TGCGCCAGCAGCTGGATTACTTCTTCCTACGAGCAGTACTTC
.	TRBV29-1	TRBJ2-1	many	CSVPTLSYNEQFF	TGCAGCGTTCCTACTCTCTCCTACAATGAGCAGTTCTTC
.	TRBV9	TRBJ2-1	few	CASSVEGWVNEQFF	TGTGCCAGCAGCGTAGAGGGGTGGGTGAATGAGCAGTTCTTC
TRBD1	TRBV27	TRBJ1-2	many	CASRWDRGDTYGYTF	TGTGCCAGCAGATGGGACAGGGGCGATACCTATGGCTACACCTTC
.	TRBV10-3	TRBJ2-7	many	CAIGLGEEQYF	TGTGCCATCGGCCTAGGAGAAGAGCAGTACTTC
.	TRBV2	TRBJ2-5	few	CASRWPSTKGTQYF	TGTGCCAGCAGGTGGCCAAGTACTAAAGGGACCCAGTACTTC
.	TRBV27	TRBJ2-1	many	CASSSLVNEQFF	TGTGCCAGCAGTTCACTAGTGAATGAGCAGTTCTTC
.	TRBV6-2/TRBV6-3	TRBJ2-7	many	CASSYGQIYEQYF	TGTGCCAGCAGTTACGGACAGATCTACGAGCAGTACTTC
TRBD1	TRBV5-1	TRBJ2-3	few	CASSRTGQGVDTQYF	TGCGCCAGCAGCCGAACCGGACAGGGGGTAGATACGCAGTATTTT
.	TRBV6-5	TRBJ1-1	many	CASSSKDSTTEAFF	TGTGCCAGCAGTTCCAAGGACAGTACCACTGAAGCTTTCTTT
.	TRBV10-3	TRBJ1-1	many	CAISELQARLDTEAFF	TGTGCCATCAGTGAGTTGCAGGCGAGATTAGACACTGAAGCTTTCTTT
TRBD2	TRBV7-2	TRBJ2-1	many	CASSHLAGSYNEQFF	TGTGCCAGCAGCCACTTAGCGGGTAGCTACAATGAGCAGTTCTTC
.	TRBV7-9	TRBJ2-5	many	CASSLAPGVNQETQYF	TGTGCCAGCAGCTTGGCTCCGGGGGTAAACCAAGAGACCCAGTACTTC
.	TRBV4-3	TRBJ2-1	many	CASSQAPTGPRGDEQFF	TGCGCCAGCAGCCAGGCTCCTACCGGGCCCCGAGGGGATGAGCAGTTCTTC
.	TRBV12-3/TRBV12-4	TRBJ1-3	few	CASTYRDVFSGNTIYF	TGTGCCAGCACCTACAGGGACGTGTTCTCTGGAAACACCATATATTTT
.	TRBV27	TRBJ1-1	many	CASSLSFRANTEAFF	TGTGCCAGCAGTTTATCGTTCAGGGCGAACACTGAAGCTTTCTTT
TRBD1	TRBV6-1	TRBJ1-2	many	CASSRGQGARGYTF	TGTGCCAGCAGCAGGGGACAGGGAGCGAGAGGCTACACCTTC
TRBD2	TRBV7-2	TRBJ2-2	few	CASSVRLAWDTGELFF	TGTGCCAGCAGCGTCAGACTAGCGTGGGACACCGGGGAGCTGTTTTTT
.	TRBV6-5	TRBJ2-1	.	CASMPPGSEEFF	TGTGCCAGCATGCCGCCGGGGTCGGAGGAGTTCTTC
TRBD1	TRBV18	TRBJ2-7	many	CASSPPTDRGEQYF	TGTGCCAGCTCACCACCAACGGACAGGGGCGAGCAGTACTTC